This TCR beta chain was sequenced for a study of OX40 agonist ivuxolimab in advanced cancers. Study in general: The study gave patients intravenous ivuxolimab at 0.01 to 10 mg/kg every 2 weeks. Prior checkpoint blockade (anti-PD-1, anti-PD-L1 or anti-CTLA-4) was permitted; 35% to 50% had it.

Study outcomes and limitations: Normalized T-cell clonal expansion was also low in a subset of nonresponders.

Autoimmune disease history or systemic immunosuppression led to patient exclusion. Method: immunoSEQ multiplex PCR; TCRdb's copy keeps in-frame clones and lacks some. The data hold 25,000 to 30,000 clones, with under 90% observed a single time. CDR1 SGHNT and CDR2 YYREEE come from the germline V gene (reference sequence). Trimming shortened V by 0 bases and J by 3 bases, and 11 bases separated the two germline ends. There are 15 residues in the CDR3. A word on this clone: Its cognate antigen is unknown.

The TCR comes from an adult with an advanced solid tumor such as melanoma, head and neck, liver or kidney cancer. This sample comprised CD4+ or CD8+ T cells sorted from blood, obtained in a trial of the OX40 agonist ivuxolimab. The chain uses TRBV5-4 and TRBJ2-3; D not resolved. DNA for the CDR3: TGTGCCAGCAGCTTGGACGGAGCTGGTACAGATACGCAGTATTTT. Protein: CASSLDGAGTDTQYF.